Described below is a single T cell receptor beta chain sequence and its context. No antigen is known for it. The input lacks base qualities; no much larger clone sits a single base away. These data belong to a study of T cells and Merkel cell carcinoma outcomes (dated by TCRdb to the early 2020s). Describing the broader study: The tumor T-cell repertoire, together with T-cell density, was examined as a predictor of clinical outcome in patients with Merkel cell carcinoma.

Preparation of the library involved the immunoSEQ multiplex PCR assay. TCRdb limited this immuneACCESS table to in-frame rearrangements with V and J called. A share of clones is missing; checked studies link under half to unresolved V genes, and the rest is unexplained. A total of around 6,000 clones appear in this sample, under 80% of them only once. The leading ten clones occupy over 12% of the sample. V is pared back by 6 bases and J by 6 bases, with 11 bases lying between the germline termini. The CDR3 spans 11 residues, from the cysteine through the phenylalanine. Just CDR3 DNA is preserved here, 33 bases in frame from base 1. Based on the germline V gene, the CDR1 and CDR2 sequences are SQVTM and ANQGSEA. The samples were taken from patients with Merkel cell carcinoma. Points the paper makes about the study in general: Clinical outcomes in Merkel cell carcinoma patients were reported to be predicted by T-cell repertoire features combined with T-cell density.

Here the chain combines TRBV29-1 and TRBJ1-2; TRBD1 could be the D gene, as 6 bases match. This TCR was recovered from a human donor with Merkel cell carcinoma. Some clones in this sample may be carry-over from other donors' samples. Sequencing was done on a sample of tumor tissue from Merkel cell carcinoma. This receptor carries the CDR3 CSVRQDDGYTF. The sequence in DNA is TGCAGCGTCCGACAGGACGATGGCTACACCTTC.